This T cell receptor beta chain stems from a study of T-cell memory formation after mild COVID-19. Comment on this clonotype: Its antigen remains unknown.

Trimming removed 5 bases from V and 2 bases from J, with 9 bases in between. The CDR3 is made up of 13 amino acids. The germline CDR1 and CDR2 sequences are WSHSY and SAAADI. Study results and caveats: Day 15 to 85 contractors were CD4/CD8 balanced; later expanders leaned CD4+.

TCRdb re-called the 5' RACE reads with MiXCR, one entry per CDR3 protein. This sample has under 300,000 distinct CDR3 sequences, with about a sixth found just once. V is TRBV10-2 and J is TRBJ2-5; possible D gene TRBD1, 6 bases. Material: PBMCs or a T cell subset sorted from them (not recorded which). The origin of this receptor is a man aged 18 to 30 who had mild COVID-19 (a few samples of this study predate the infection). Cell type and time point are not known. CDR3 sequence (DNA): TGCGCCAGCAGTCCCCAGGGGCAAGAGACCCAGTACTTC. Translation: CASSPQGQETQYF.